The clone carrying this T cell receptor (beta chain) has more than one count but fewer than ten. V shed 4 bases, J shed 7 bases, and the junction held 6 bases outside the gene matches. The CDR3 is 15 residues long. Germline V lookup: CDR1 MGHDK, CDR2 SYGVNS. TCR beta VDJ and CDR3 were profiled, and genomic DNA was the template. TCRdb called the reads again in MiXCR, with one record for every CDR3 protein. This sample has about 160,000 distinct CDR3 sequences, with about half found just once. The source of the sample is a study of CD8+CD57+ T cells in acquired aplastic anemia. Sequencing involved patients with CD8+CD57+ cell expansion previously shown by flow cytometry.

The TCR sequence derives from a human donor with aplastic anemia. The rearrangement links TRBV25-1 to TRBJ2-2, with 10 bases lining up with TRBD2. The sample comprised sorted CD4+, CD8+, or CD8+CD57+ T cells (not recorded which) from PBMCs. CDR3 in amino acids: CASSGRTSGNGELFF. The DNA of the CDR3 is TGTGCCAGCAGTGGCAGGACTAGCGGTAACGGGGAGCTGTTTTTT.